These T cell receptor beta chains were read from a single sample in a study of T-cell reconstitution after alpha-beta-depleted transplantation in children. TCRdb reanalysed the PCR reads using MiXCR and keeps one entry per CDR3 protein. The sample carries fewer than 350,000 distinct CDR3 sequences, around 7.3% recorded once. This specimen was peripheral blood, taken 360 days after TCRalphabeta/CD19-depleted stem cell transplant. These receptor sequences come from a female patient younger than 10 who had a stem cell transplant for Fanconi anemia, so the T cells may come from the graft donor. The CDR3 runs from the conserved cysteine through the conserved F or W. The order of the fields is J gene, V gene, D gene, clone size, CDR3 DNA, CDR3 protein. The D gene is left open where the match is weak. Only some rows state a clone size, as once, few, many or a class for expanded clones.

TRBJ1-3,TRBV10-2,NA,NA,TGCGCCAGCAGCTCGGTGGCAGGGGTCGCTGGAAACACCATATATTTT,CASSSVAGVAGNTIYF
TRBJ2-7,TRBV4-3,NA,few,TGCGCCAGCAGCCAGAGGTTTTCCTACGAGCAGTACTTC,CASSQRFSYEQYF
TRBJ1-3,TRBV6-5,NA,NA,TGTGCCAGCAGTTGGGCGGAGGCTGCTGGAAACACCATATATTTT,CASSWAEAAGNTIYF
TRBJ1-2,TRBV6-2/TRBV6-3,NA,many,TGTGCCAGCAGTTACTCTGAGGTTTATGGCTACACCTTC,CASSYSEVYGYTF
TRBJ1-5,TRBV7-9,NA,NA,TGTGCCAGCAGCTTAGATAGTACCAATCAGCCCCAGCATTTT,CASSLDSTNQPQHF
TRBJ2-4,TRBV27,TRBD1,many,TGTGCCAGCAGTCCAAGCACAGGGGTTTGGAACATTCAGTACTTC,CASSPSTGVWNIQYF
TRBJ2-3,TRBV7-8,NA,many,TGTGCCAGCAGCTTAGCAGTCAGAGCTCGGTGGGGCACAGATACGCAGTATTTT,CASSLAVRARWGTDTQYF
TRBJ1-2,TRBV29-1,NA,many,TGCAGCGTTGCCCGCATCGGAGGATCTAACTATGGCTACACCTTC,CSVARIGGSNYGYTF
TRBJ2-2,TRBV25-1,NA,many,TGTGCCAGCAGTCTGTCGAACACCGGGGAGCTGTTTTTT,CASSLSNTGELFF
TRBJ2-1,TRBV5-1,TRBD2,many,TGCGCCAGCAGCATGCCTCGGGGGGGTTACTACAATGAGCAGTTCTTC,CASSMPRGGYYNEQFF
TRBJ1-2,TRBV7-2,NA,few,TGTGCCAGCAGCCAGGGACATTTAGGGTATGGCTACACCTTC,CASSQGHLGYGYTF
TRBJ1-5,TRBV27,NA,many,TGTGCCAGCAGTTACCCCGAGGGTACGACCGATCAGCCCCAGCATTTT,CASSYPEGTTDQPQHF
TRBJ2-1,TRBV7-9,NA,many,TGTGCCAGCAGCCCCAAGGACGGCCCCAATGAGCAGTTCTTC,CASSPKDGPNEQFF
TRBJ2-1,TRBV20-1,TRBD2,many,TGCAGTGCTAGAGATCGCGGACTAGCGGGGGGCCTAGCCTACAATGAGCAGTTCTTC,CSARDRGLAGGLAYNEQFF
TRBJ2-1,TRBV5-4,NA,many,TGTGCCAGCAGATCTGACAGCAATGAGCAGTTCTTC,CASRSDSNEQFF
TRBJ2-2,TRBV6-2/TRBV6-3,TRBD2,few,TGTGCCAGCAGTTACGCCTCCGGCACTTCAGCGGGAGCCAGCACCGGGGAGCTGTTTTTT,CASSYASGTSAGASTGELFF
TRBJ2-1,TRBV29-1,NA,many,TGCAGCGTTGTGTCTGGACCACATGGTATTCAGTTCTTC,CSVVSGPHGIQFF
TRBJ2-1,TRBV5-1,NA,many,TGCGCCAGCAACGAGGGATACAATGAGCAGTTCTTC,CASNEGYNEQFF
TRBJ1-1,TRBV11-2,NA,NA,TGTGCCAGCAGCTTAAATTTTGACACTGAAGCTTTCTTT,CASSLNFDTEAFF
TRBJ1-5,TRBV5-1,TRBD1,NA,TGCGCCAGCAGCGAGGGACAGGGGCCGGGCCAGCCCCAGCATTTT,CASSEGQGPGQPQHF
TRBJ2-1,TRBV12-3/TRBV12-4,NA,many,TGTGCCAGCAGAGGGGTAGGTGAGCAGTTCTTC,CASRGVGEQFF
TRBJ2-1,TRBV12-3/TRBV12-4,NA,many,TGTGCCAGCAGTTCGCTCCATCGGGTGCAGTTCTTC,CASSSLHRVQFF
TRBJ1-5,TRBV20-1,TRBD1,few,TGCAGTGCCGAGACAGGGAACAATCAGCCCCAGCATTTT,CSAETGNNQPQHF
TRBJ1-2,TRBV29-1,NA,many,TGCAGCGTGTACCTTGGCAGGCATGGCTACACCTTC,CSVYLGRHGYTF
TRBJ2-2,TRBV20-1,NA,NA,TGCAGTGCTAGAGTTTCGAGACGGGGCCGTAATACCGGGGAGCTGTTTTTT,CSARVSRRGRNTGELFF
TRBJ2-7,TRBV6-9,NA,few,TGTGCCAGCAGTTATGACGGGGAGCAGTACTTC,CASSYDGEQYF
TRBJ1-5,TRBV5-1,TRBD1,many,TGCGCCAGCAGCCTTGGACAGGGGGATCAGCCCCAGCATTTT,CASSLGQGDQPQHF
TRBJ2-5,TRBV30,TRBD2,NA,TGTGCCTGGAGTGTACGGGGGGGCCTTGGAGGAGAGACCCAGTACTTC,CAWSVRGGLGGETQYF
TRBJ2-5,TRBV5-5,NA,many,TGTGCCAGCAGATCAGACCGGTCTAGAGAGACCCAGTACTTC,CASRSDRSRETQYF
TRBJ1-5,TRBV7-8,NA,few,TGTGCCAGCAGCTTAGATGTCCTCAATCAGCCCCAGCATTTT,CASSLDVLNQPQHF
TRBJ2-3,TRBV7-2,TRBD2,many,TGTGCGATAGCGGCTAGCGGCGATACGCAGTATTTT,CAIAASGDTQYF
TRBJ1-2,TRBV12-3/TRBV12-4,TRBD1,NA,TGTGCCAGCAGTGATGGGACAGGGACTTTCTATGGCTACACCTTC,CASSDGTGTFYGYTF
TRBJ1-1,TRBV11-2,NA,few,TGTGCCAGCAGCTCCCACTACTCAGGGAGCACTGAAGCTTTCTTT,CASSSHYSGSTEAFF
TRBJ1-1,TRBV20-1,TRBD1,many,TGCAGTGCAAGGACAGGGGGAACTGAAGCTTTCTTT,CSARTGGTEAFF
TRBJ1-1,TRBV20-1,TRBD1,NA,TGCAGTGGGGACGGGACAGGGGGCGTCCGGAACACTGAAGCTTTCTTT,CSGDGTGGVRNTEAFF
TRBJ1-1,TRBV12-3/TRBV12-4,NA,many,TGTGCCAGCAGTCCACAGGGCACGTTAGGGCCCACTGAAGCTTTCTTT,CASSPQGTLGPTEAFF
TRBJ2-3,TRBV20-1,NA,many,TGCAGTGCTAGAGATTATGCGGGGGCCCTCACAGATACGCAGTATTTT,CSARDYAGALTDTQYF
TRBJ2-1,TRBV20-1,NA,NA,TGCAGTGCCGTTACCAGGGGTGAGCAGTTCTTC,CSAVTRGEQFF
TRBJ1-5,TRBV20-1,TRBD1,few,TGCAGTGCCAACAGAGGAGGGGGCGGTCAGCCCCAGCATTTT,CSANRGGGGQPQHF
TRBJ1-2,TRBV12-5,NA,NA,TGTGCTAGTGGTTTGCCCCCGGTTTTAGGAGGCTACACCTTC,CASGLPPVLGGYTF
TRBJ2-1,TRBV11-2,NA,many,TGTGCCAGCAGCTTAGTAGTTCGAGGGGGGGAATACAATGAGCAGTTCTTC,CASSLVVRGGEYNEQFF
TRBJ1-1,TRBV6-2/TRBV6-3,NA,many,TGTGCCAGCAGTGCCCGGGTCAATCTTTTGGGCACTGAAGCTTTCTTT,CASSARVNLLGTEAFF
TRBJ1-6,TRBV5-1,TRBD1,many,TGCGCCAGCAGCTTGGAGACAGGGGCCCAAATTAATACTCGCCACTTT,CASSLETGAQINTRHF
TRBJ2-1,TRBV6-5,NA,many,TGTGCCAGCAGTTTTTCGGGGGAATCCTATAGCTCCTACAATGAGCAGTTCTTC,CASSFSGESYSSYNEQFF
TRBJ2-5,TRBV11-2,TRBD2,once,TGTGCCAGCAGCTTAGAGGGACTAGCGGGGGGCCTAGAGACCCAGTACTTC,CASSLEGLAGGLETQYF
TRBJ2-7,TRBV11-2,TRBD1,NA,TGTGCCAGCAGCTTAGGTCCCTTTACGGGACAGGACCACGAGCAGTACTTC,CASSLGPFTGQDHEQYF
TRBJ2-7,TRBV6-5,NA,many,TGTGCCAGCAGCACCGTAGGGACCTTAACCTACGAGCAGTACTTC,CASSTVGTLTYEQYF
TRBJ2-5,TRBV11-2,NA,many,TGTGCCAGCAGCTTAGGCCTCGGAGTGCGGTACCAAGAGACCCAGTACTTC,CASSLGLGVRYQETQYF
TRBJ1-1,TRBV12-3/TRBV12-4,NA,NA,TGTGCCAGCAGTTTTGACAGTTCCCCGAACACTGAAGCTTTCTTT,CASSFDSSPNTEAFF
TRBJ2-2,TRBV5-5,NA,many,TGTGCCAGCAGCCCAGGGGAACCCAACACCGGGGAGCTGTTTTTT,CASSPGEPNTGELFF
TRBJ2-2,TRBV20-1,NA,many,TGCAGTGCAGCGCAGGGGACGAACACCGGGGAGCTGTTTTTT,CSAAQGTNTGELFF